This T cell receptor beta chain was sequenced during a study of neoadjuvant anti-PD-1 for oral cavity cancer. At the level of the study: Before surgery, most patients got three to four biweekly 3 mg/kg nivolumab doses.

Study results and limitations: Treg/Th17 ratio rose with pretreatment blood and fell with post-treatment tumor TCRbeta clonality.

Six replicates per PBMC sample, mostly from approximately 0.45 ug of genomic DNA. Some clones are missing from TCRdb's copy, which holds only in-frame ones; the method was immunoSEQ multiplex PCR. This sample has about 68,000 clones; roughly 85% occur once, and the top ten carry around 3.7%. Regarding this clone: Its specificity is not known.

The time point was: after neoadjuvant nivolumab, at surgical resection. The patients had HPV-negative, locally advanced oral cavity squamous cell carcinoma. This specimen was PBMCs, taken after nivolumab (anti-PD-1) treatment. The sequence derives from a person aged 40 to 85 with oral cavity squamous cell carcinoma.

In DNA, the CDR3 is TGTGCCAGTAGTATGCCCCCTCGGACAGGGGAATACAATCAGCCCCAGCATTTT. Protein: CASSMPPRTGEYNQPQHF. This sequence joins TRBV19 and TRBJ1-5, with TRBD1 matching over 9 bases. In germline, CDR1 is LNHDA, CDR2 SQIVND (reference sequence). This CDR3 has 18 amino acids. The V and J ends lost 3 bases and 3 bases, in that order; junction bases with no gene match: 12.